This is a list of T cell receptor beta chains from one sample in a study of shared clonotypes between healthy human individuals. Assay used: immunoSEQ multiplex PCR; TCRdb lists only in-frame clones, some missing. This repertoire shows about 600,000 clones, about 98% found once; its top ten account for approximately 0.3%. Sequences were obtained from naive CD8+ T cells sorted from blood. These receptors were taken from a man under 40 in good health. Each CDR3 is given with its conserved first and last residue. A D gene is named only where the DNA matches it firmly. Clone size is shown for a subset of rows, as once, few, many or a class of expanded clone.

TRBD1	TRBV15	TRBJ1-5	-	CATSTYRGDQPQHF	TGTGCCACCAGCACCTACAGGGGCGATCAGCCCCAGCATTTT
TRBD2	TRBV10-2	TRBJ2-7	-	CASSEGGVEQYF	TGCGCCAGCAGTGAGGGGGGGGTTGAACAGTACTTC
-	TRBV5-5	TRBJ2-2	-	CASSSPGTPDTGELFF	TGTGCCAGCAGCAGTCCGGGGACGCCGGACACCGGGGAGCTGTTTTTT
-	TRBV7-9	TRBJ2-5	-	CASSLEARQETQYF	TGTGCCAGCAGCTTAGAGGCACGACAAGAGACCCAGTACTTC
TRBD1	TRBV2	TRBJ2-7	-	CASTDGTASYEQYF	TGTGCCAGCACCGACGGGACAGCCTCCTACGAGCAGTACTTC
-	TRBV29-1	TRBJ2-7	-	CSFTGTQFDYEQYF	TGCAGCTTCACCGGGACCCAATTCGATTACGAGCAGTACTTC
-	TRBV6-1	TRBJ1-3	once	CASSEHWDMGGSGNTIYF	TGTGCCAGCAGTGAACATTGGGACATGGGGGGTTCTGGAAACACCATATATTTT
TRBD2	TRBV18	TRBJ2-5	-	CASSPPGLAAQETQYF	TGTGCCAGCTCACCCCCGGGACTAGCGGCCCAAGAGACCCAGTACTTC
-	TRBV11-2	TRBJ2-7	-	CASSLEVGSSYEQYF	TGTGCCAGCAGCTTAGAAGTGGGTTCCTCCTACGAGCAGTACTTC
TRBD1	TRBV6-1	TRBJ2-1	-	CASSDGTGWNEQFF	TGTGCCAGCAGTGACGGGACAGGTTGGAATGAGCAGTTCTTC
-	TRBV2	TRBJ1-4	-	CASHSNEKLFF	TGTGCCAGTCACAGTAATGAAAAACTGTTTTTT